This entry lists 23 T cell receptor beta chains sequenced from one sample in a study of lymphopenia after photon versus proton radiotherapy (dated by TCRdb to between 2018 and 2021). Receptor amplification or capture employed the immunoSEQ multiplex PCR assay. TCRdb provides this immuneACCESS table in a form limited to in-frame rearrangements. Some clones are lacking; in checked studies, under half of them reflect an unresolved V gene, and why the rest are absent is not known. Counted in this sample were 8,000 or so clones; around nine tenths of them appeared once. The ten top clones hold 20% to 25% of the sample. The sequencing used peripheral blood, collected from a patient treated with photon-based radiotherapy. These receptors were taken from a man older than 75 with cholangiocarcinoma.

The chain joins TRBV7-8 to TRBJ1-3, with TRBD1 as a possible D gene (5 bases). Trimming removed 5 bases from V and 3 bases from J, with 20 bases in between. Germline values: CDR1 SGHVS, CDR2 FQNEAQ. The CDR3 totals 17 residues. CDR3 in amino acids: CASSLPKSGRNGNTIYF. The CDR3 nucleotides are TGTGCCAGCAGCCTCCCGAAGTCAGGGAGGAATGGAAACACCATATATTTT.

This chain joins TRBV30 and TRBJ1-1; D gene uncertain. The V end was cut by 0 bases, the J end by 11 bases, with 13 bases between. This CDR3 has 12 residues. Per the germline V gene, CDR1 is GTSNPN and CDR2 is SVGIG (reference sequence). The CDR3 DNA reads TGTGCCTGGAGTGTATCTCGATTCTGGGCTTTCTTT. As protein: CAWSVSRFWAFF. Full variable domain (rest looked up from reference TRBV30 and TRBJ1-1): SQTIHQWPATLVQPVGSPLSLECTVEGTSNPNLYWYRQAAGRGLQLLFYSVGIGQISSEVPQNLSASRPQDRQFILSSKKLLLSDSGFYLCAWSVSRFWAFFGQGTRLTVV.

The rearrangement uses TRBV9 and TRBJ1-4; D is uncertain. Germline CDR1 and CDR2: SGDLS and YYNGEE. The CDR3 loop spans 14 amino acids. V dropped 4 bases and J dropped 3 bases, with 10 bases sitting between them. CDR3 bases: TGTGCCAGCAGCCCTATTGCGGCTAATGAAAAACTGTTTTTT. It translates to CASSPIAANEKLFF.

The rearrangement links TRBV6-1 to TRBJ1-5; TRBD1 matches at 10 bases. Germline CDR1 is MNHNS and CDR2 is SASEGT. The CDR3 consists of 15 residues. The V segment lost 2 bases and the J segment 5 bases; nucleotides outside the gene matches: 3. CDR3 loop: CASSELGTGDQPQHF. In DNA form, the CDR3 reads TGTGCCAGCAGTGAACTCGGGACAGGGGATCAGCCCCAGCATTTT.

This clone was counted only a few times. The chain employs TRBV5-1 and TRBJ2-7; D remains ambiguous. The CDR3 is 12 residues long. CDR1 is SGHRS, CDR2 YFSETQ, per germline. Trimming took off 6 bases at V and 6 bases at J, with 13 bases between the two ends. The CDR3 region has the DNA TGCGCCAGCAAGGAGCCCTCGTCCGAGCAGTACTTC. Translated, it gives CASKEPSSEQYF.

The chain carries TRBV7-3 and TRBJ2-1; no firm D call. Trimming removed 0 bases at V and 10 bases at J, with 10 bases between. The CDR3 is 13 residues long. Germline CDR1 reads SGHTA; CDR2 reads FQGTGA. This chain's CDR3 is CASSLTPGLEQFF. The CDR3, as DNA: TGTGCCAGCAGCTTAACGCCCGGGCTAGAGCAGTTCTTC.

This clone appeared once. The rearrangement uses TRBV11-1 and TRBJ2-6; tentative D call: TRBD1 (5 bases). The length of the CDR3 is 17 residues. V lost 5 bases to trimming and J lost 0 bases, with 14 bases between them. The germline gives CDR1 SGHAT, CDR2 FQDESV (reference sequence). The CDR3, as DNA: TGTGCCAGCAGCAATAATCAGGGTTACTCTGGGGCCAACGTCCTGACTTTC. This translates into CASSNNQGYSGANVLTF.

The V and J genes are TRBV19 and TRBJ2-1, with 7 nucleotides matching TRBD1. The germline V gene has CDR1 LNHDA and CDR2 SQIVND (reference sequence). V dropped 1 base and J dropped 9; count of bases not matched to a gene: 6. The CDR3 length is 14 residues. The DNA for the CDR3 is TGTGCCAGTAGTATAGGGCTCGACAGGGTTGAGCAGTTCTTC. Translating gives CASSIGLDRVEQFF.

The chain links TRBV5-1 to TRBJ1-4; no definite D call. The length of the CDR3 is 15 residues. Germline assignment: CDR1 SGHRS and CDR2 YFSETQ. V lost 3 bases and J lost 6, with 15 bases in between. The CDR3 is CASSYSGLQDEKLFF. In nucleotides, the CDR3 is TGCGCCAGCAGCTACTCCGGACTCCAAGATGAAAAACTGTTTTTT.

The CDR3 is CASSPGREVVLTF. CDR3 nucleotide sequence: TGTGCCAGTAGTCCTGGCAGGGAGGTCGTCCTGACTTTC. The V gene is TRBV19, the J gene TRBJ2-6; a possible D gene is TRBD2 (6 bases). The germline V gene encodes CDR1 LNHDA and CDR2 SQIVND (reference sequence). The CDR3 loop spans 13 amino acids. V lost 5 bases and J 12 bases, leaving 14 bases between the germline ends.

The rearrangement uses TRBV5-4 and TRBJ2-5, with D unclear. V was trimmed by 0 bases and J by 5 bases, leaving 8 bases between them. Germline CDR1 is SGHNT and CDR2 is YYREEE (reference sequence). This CDR3 is 13 amino acids long. The CDR3 reads CASSLASEETQYF. The CDR3 region has the DNA TGTGCCAGCAGCTTGGCCAGCGAGGAGACCCAGTACTTC.

The genes are TRBV29-1 and TRBJ2-1; D remains ambiguous. The CDR3 sequence is 11 residues long. The V and J ends lost 4 bases and 7 bases respectively, with 8 bases between them. CDR1 and CDR2 from the germline V gene are SQVTM and ANQGSEA. The CDR3 bases are TGCAGCGTTGGGCCAGTTAATGAGCAGTTCTTC. Its translation is CSVGPVNEQFF.

The count of this clone is one. The chain links TRBV7-6 to TRBJ1-6, with a possible D match to TRBD1 (6 bases). The germline V gene has CDR1 SGHVS and CDR2 FNYEAQ. V shed 1 base and J shed 5 bases, with 15 bases lying between them. The CDR3 runs 17 residues. The DNA of the CDR3 is TGTGCCAGCAGCTTAGGAGCCGGGACAAATCATAATTCACCCCTCCACTTT. Its translation: CASSLGAGTNHNSPLHF.

V usage is TRBV5-8 and J usage is TRBJ1-1, with D possibly matching TRBD1 (5 bases). The CDR3 covers 19 residues. Per germline, CDR1 SGHTS and CDR2 YDEGEE. Trimming removed 5 bases at V and 4 bases at J, with 30 bases between. CDR3 loop: CASSFRLPRDFWAVTEAFF. The CDR3 DNA reads as TGTGCCAGCAGTTTTCGCCTTCCCCGGGACTTCTGGGCGGTCACTGAAGCTTTCTTT.

The chain employs TRBV7-2 and TRBJ2-7, with a possible D match to TRBD2 (5 bases). Germline V gives CDR1 SGHTA, CDR2 FQGNSA. This CDR3 region has 11 residues. V was trimmed by 1 base and J by 9 bases, leaving 7 bases between them. The CDR3: CASSLGTRQYF. The CDR3 coding sequence is TGTGCCAGCAGCTTAGGGACTCGGCAGTACTTC.

The chain carries TRBV7-8 and TRBJ2-5; the D is unclear. The CDR3 has 15 amino acids. The V end lost 1 base, the J end lost 0 bases, and 9 bases lay between the germline ends. CDR1 is SGHVS and CDR2 is FQNEAQ in the germline V gene. The chain's CDR3 is CASSLEGRDQETQYF. DNA of the CDR3: TGTGCCAGCAGCTTAGAAGGCAGAGACCAAGAGACCCAGTACTTC.

This rearrangement joins TRBV11-2 to TRBJ2-3; D unresolved. The V gene's germline CDR1 is SGHAT and CDR2 FQNNGV. The CDR3 is 17 amino acids. The ends were cut back, 1 base at V and 0 bases at J, with 14 bases in the middle. CDR3 sequence (DNA): TGTGCCAGCAGCTTAGTTGTAGGCAGCTATAGCACAGATACGCAGTATTTT. Protein product: CASSLVVGSYSTDTQYF.

The chain uses TRBV15 and TRBJ2-3, with 10 bases identical to TRBD2. The junction had 4 bases not matched to a gene; V was cut back by 1 base and J by 0 bases. In germline, CDR1 is LNHNV, CDR2 YYDKDF (reference sequence). The length of the CDR3 is 17 residues. CDR3: CATSRGSSGSSTDTQYF. CDR3 coding DNA: TGTGCCACCAGCAGAGGGTCTAGCGGGAGTAGCACAGATACGCAGTATTTT.

The chain is built from TRBV4-1 and TRBJ2-7, with D possibly matching TRBD2 (5 bases). Per germline, CDR1 MGHRA and CDR2 YSYEKL. The CDR3 is made up of 14 amino acids. V was shortened by 0 bases and J by 7 bases, with 13 bases between the two germline ends. CDR3 protein: CASSQEMARREQYF. CDR3 nucleotide sequence: TGCGCCAGCAGCCAAGAAATGGCTCGGAGGGAGCAGTACTTC.

This chain joins TRBV10-3 and TRBJ1-2; a possible D gene is TRBD1 (6 bases). Per the germline V gene, CDR1 is ENHRY and CDR2 is SYGVKD. V shed 0 bases and J shed 0 bases, with 14 bases lying between them. The CDR3 consists of 17 residues. CDR3 DNA: TGTGCCATCAGTGAGTCGCCAGGACAGCAACCTAACTATGGCTACACCTTC. Its protein product is CAISESPGQQPNYGYTF.

This chain links TRBV10-3 with TRBJ1-4; tentatively, D is TRBD1 (5 bases). The CDR3 consists of 15 residues. Trimming removed 4 bases at V and 3 bases at J, with 12 bases between. Germline V gene data show CDR1 as ENHRY and CDR2 as SYGVKD. The DNA for the CDR3 is TGTGCCATCAGTGCATCGGGGCTGCCTAATGAAAAACTGTTTTTT. This codes for CAISASGLPNEKLFF.

This chain links TRBV7-9 with TRBJ2-2, with TRBD1 identical over 7 bases. The ends lost 5 bases at V and 2 bases at J; junction bases unmatched: 5. This CDR3 spans 15 amino acids. The germline CDR1 and CDR2 sequences are SEHNR and FQNEAQ (reference sequence). The CDR3: CASSLDRVNTGELFF. Here the CDR3 DNA reads TGTGCCAGCAGCCTAGACAGGGTAAACACCGGGGAGCTGTTTTTT.

V is TRBV4-1 and J is TRBJ2-5; 9 bases are a match to TRBD1. Losses at the gene ends were 3 bases for V and 4 bases for J; bases not matched to a gene: 12. Germline CDR1 and CDR2: MGHRA and YSYEKL. There are 17 residues in the CDR3. CDR3 sequence: CASSHYSTGGVGETQYF. The DNA for the CDR3 is TGCGCCAGCAGCCACTACTCTACAGGGGGCGTAGGAGAGACCCAGTACTTC.